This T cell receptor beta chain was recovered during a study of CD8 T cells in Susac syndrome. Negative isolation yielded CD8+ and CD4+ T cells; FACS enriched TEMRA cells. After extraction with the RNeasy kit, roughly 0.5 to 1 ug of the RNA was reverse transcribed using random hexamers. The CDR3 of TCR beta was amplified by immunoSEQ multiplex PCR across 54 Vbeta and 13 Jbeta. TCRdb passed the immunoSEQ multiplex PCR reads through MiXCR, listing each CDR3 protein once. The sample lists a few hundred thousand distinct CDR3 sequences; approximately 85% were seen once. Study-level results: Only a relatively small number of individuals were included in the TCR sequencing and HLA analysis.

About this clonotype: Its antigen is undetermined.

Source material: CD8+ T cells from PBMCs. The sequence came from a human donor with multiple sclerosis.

The DNA of the CDR3 is TGTGCCAGCAGTGGGGGCGGGGGTACCGACAGCGGGGACCACAAAGAGAACACCGGGGAGCTGTTTTTT. It translates to CASSGGGGTDSGDHKENTGELFF. The chain couples TRBV6-1 to TRBJ2-2, with 7 bases fitting TRBD2. V lost 4 bases and J lost 1; bases outside the gene matches: 27. Germline V gene lookup returns CDR1 MNHNS and CDR2 SASEGT. The CDR3 is 23 amino acids.